This T cell receptor (beta chain) came from a study of radiation and T cells in renal cell carcinoma. The sample's time point: blood 4 weeks post-SBRT, at nephrectomy. Treatment meaning: 15 Gy SBRT to primary tumor, nephrectomy 4 weeks later. Nephrectomy followed 15 Gy stereotactic body radiation by 4 weeks. The CDR3 extends over 16 amino acids. Per the germline V gene, CDR1 is LNHDA and CDR2 is SQIVND (reference sequence). Unmatched junction bases numbered 6, after V lost 5 bases and J lost 0 bases. TCRdb's table, derived via immunoSEQ multiplex PCR, lists solely in-frame clones and lacks some. The data hold around 180,000 clones, with about nine tenths observed a single time.

The clonotype was recovered from a woman aged 45-59 years with renal cell carcinoma. The rearrangement joins TRBV19 to TRBJ1-5, with 8 positions matching TRBD1. The sample in question was blood, obtained from a patient whose treatment included radiotherapy and nephrectomy. The CDR3 loop reads CASSSGQAYSNQPQHF. The CDR3 nucleotides read TGTGCCAGTAGTTCGGGACAGGCCTATAGCAATCAGCCCCAGCATTTT. The full variable domain, completed using reference TRBV19 and TRBJ1-5, is DGGITQSPKYLFRKEGQNVTLSCEQNLNHDAMYWYRQDPGQGLRLIYYSQIVNDFQKGDIAEGYSVSREKKESFPLTVTSAQKNPTAFYLCASSSGQAYSNQPQHFGDGTRLSIL.